A selection of T cell receptor beta chains follows, all from one sample in a study of shared T cell receptors in the human thymus. Assay: immunoSEQ multiplex PCR; the TCRdb copy retains only in-frame clones and omits some. Of hundreds of thousands of clones in the sample, around 78% were seen once. These same data were also listed under a study on human thymus T cells.

Source material: thymocytes. The receptors derive from a boy under two years old with a congenital heart defect. Each CDR3 is given with its conserved first and last residue. The order of the fields is J gene, V gene, D gene, CDR3 length, clone size, CDR3 DNA, CDR3 protein. The D gene is left open where the match is weak. Clone size is stated in some rows and not others, as once, few, many or a class when expanded.

j_gene: TRBJ2-7
v_gene: TRBV7-2
d_gene: TRBD2
len: 15
abundance: -
CDR3nt: TGTGCCAGCAGCCATAACCTAGCGGGAGATAACGAGCAGTACTTC
CDR3aa: CASSHNLAGDNEQYF

j_gene: TRBJ1-2
v_gene: TRBV5-8
d_gene: -
len: 14
abundance: -
CDR3nt: TGTGCCAGCAGCTTTATGGGAGAACTATATGGCTACACCTTC
CDR3aa: CASSFMGELYGYTF

j_gene: TRBJ1-4
v_gene: TRBV6-5
d_gene: -
len: 15
abundance: -
CDR3nt: TGTGCCAGCAGTGGAACAGGGTTAGCTAATGAAAAACTGTTTTTT
CDR3aa: CASSGTGLANEKLFF

j_gene: TRBJ1-3
v_gene: TRBV4-1
d_gene: TRBD1
len: 16
abundance: -
CDR3nt: TGCGCCAGCAGCCAGAGGGACAGGGTCTATGGAAACACCATATATTTT
CDR3aa: CASSQRDRVYGNTIYF

j_gene: TRBJ2-5
v_gene: TRBV5-1
d_gene: -
len: 13
abundance: -
CDR3nt: TGCGCCAGCAGCTTCCCCCGAGGGGAGACCCAGTACTTC
CDR3aa: CASSFPRGETQYF

j_gene: TRBJ2-7
v_gene: TRBV11-2
d_gene: -
len: 13
abundance: -
CDR3nt: TGTGCCAGCAGCTTTACAGATTCCTACGAGCAGTACTTC
CDR3aa: CASSFTDSYEQYF

j_gene: TRBJ1-1
v_gene: TRBV28
d_gene: -
len: 15
abundance: -
CDR3nt: TGTGCCAGCAGTTCCCACTTGCCGGGATGGACTGAAGCTTTCTTT
CDR3aa: CASSSHLPGWTEAFF

j_gene: TRBJ2-2
v_gene: TRBV6-1
d_gene: TRBD2
len: 17
abundance: -
CDR3nt: TGTGCCAGCAGTGAAGGGTCTAGCGGGTGGAACACCGGGGAGCTGTTTTTT
CDR3aa: CASSEGSSGWNTGELFF

j_gene: TRBJ2-5
v_gene: TRBV18
d_gene: -
len: 13
abundance: -
CDR3nt: TGTGCCAGCTCATGGAGCGGACAAGAGACCCAGTACTTC
CDR3aa: CASSWSGQETQYF

j_gene: TRBJ2-7
v_gene: TRBV18
d_gene: TRBD1
len: 15
abundance: -
CDR3nt: TGTGCCAGCTCACCCTGGGACAGTTCCGCCTACGAGCAGTACTTC
CDR3aa: CASSPWDSSAYEQYF

j_gene: TRBJ2-5
v_gene: TRBV12-5
d_gene: TRBD1
len: 17
abundance: -
CDR3nt: TGTGCTAGTGGTTTGGGCCGGACAGGAGCCTACCAAGAGACCCAGTACTTC
CDR3aa: CASGLGRTGAYQETQYF

j_gene: TRBJ2-2
v_gene: TRBV5-6
d_gene: -
len: 18
abundance: -
CDR3nt: TGTGCCAGCAGCCTACCTCCCCAAACAGGGGGGGACACCGGGGAGCTGTTTTTT
CDR3aa: CASSLPPQTGGDTGELFF

j_gene: TRBJ1-4
v_gene: TRBV28
d_gene: TRBD1
len: 15
abundance: -
CDR3nt: TGTGCCAGCAGTTTCGTTCGCGGACAGGAAGCAAAACTGTTTTTT
CDR3aa: CASSFVRGQEAKLFF

j_gene: TRBJ2-7
v_gene: TRBV7-9
d_gene: -
len: 13
abundance: few
CDR3nt: TGTGCCAGCAGCTTAGAAGGGGCCTACGAGCAGTACTTC
CDR3aa: CASSLEGAYEQYF

j_gene: TRBJ1-3
v_gene: TRBV6-4
d_gene: TRBD1
len: 17
abundance: -
CDR3nt: TGTGCCAGCAGTGGATGGACAGGCTTGTCCTCTGGAAACACCATATATTTT
CDR3aa: CASSGWTGLSSGNTIYF

j_gene: TRBJ2-7
v_gene: TRBV14
d_gene: TRBD2
len: 17
abundance: -
CDR3nt: TGTGCCAGCAGCCAAGGCGAGACTAGCGGACCCCCCCACGAGCAGTACTTC
CDR3aa: CASSQGETSGPPHEQYF

j_gene: TRBJ2-1
v_gene: TRBV27
d_gene: TRBD2
len: 16
abundance: once
CDR3nt: TGTGCCAGCAGTCCACCGACTAGCGCCCGCCCCGATGAGCAGTTCTTC
CDR3aa: CASSPPTSARPDEQFF

j_gene: TRBJ2-1
v_gene: TRBV25-1
d_gene: TRBD2
len: 16
abundance: once
CDR3nt: TGTGCCAGCAGTGAAGTGGCGGGAGACTCCTACAATGAGCAGTTCTTC
CDR3aa: CASSEVAGDSYNEQFF

j_gene: TRBJ2-7
v_gene: TRBV7-2
d_gene: -
len: 13
abundance: -
CDR3nt: TGTGCCAGCAGCCCTAGCGCCTACTACGAGCAGTACTTC
CDR3aa: CASSPSAYYEQYF

j_gene: TRBJ2-5
v_gene: TRBV7-7
d_gene: -
len: 14
abundance: -
CDR3nt: TGTGCCAGCAGCCTATCACGGGACCAAGAGACCCAGTACTTC
CDR3aa: CASSLSRDQETQYF

j_gene: TRBJ2-7
v_gene: TRBV11-2
d_gene: TRBD2
len: 15
abundance: -
CDR3nt: TGTGCCAGCAGCCCCTGGCTAGCGGAGACCTACGAGCAGTACTTC
CDR3aa: CASSPWLAETYEQYF

j_gene: TRBJ2-7
v_gene: TRBV6-5
d_gene: TRBD2
len: 15
abundance: once
CDR3nt: TGTGCCAGCAGTTCTAGCGGGAGGGCGCCCTACGAGCAGTACTTC
CDR3aa: CASSSSGRAPYEQYF

j_gene: TRBJ1-2
v_gene: TRBV9
d_gene: TRBD1
len: 13
abundance: -
CDR3nt: TGTGCCAGCAGCCCGGGACAGATATATGGCTACACCTTC
CDR3aa: CASSPGQIYGYTF

j_gene: TRBJ2-5
v_gene: TRBV4-2
d_gene: TRBD2
len: 15
abundance: -
CDR3nt: TGTGCCAGCAGCCAGACTAGCGGGGGCCCGGAGACCCAGTACTTC
CDR3aa: CASSQTSGGPETQYF

j_gene: TRBJ1-1
v_gene: TRBV29-1
d_gene: -
len: 12
abundance: -
CDR3nt: TGCAGCGTTGAATCGGGGAACACTGAAGCTTTCTTT
CDR3aa: CSVESGNTEAFF

j_gene: TRBJ2-5
v_gene: TRBV18
d_gene: -
len: 16
abundance: -
CDR3nt: TGTGCCAGCTCACCACCCCAGCGGAAAATCCCAGGGACCCAGTACTTC
CDR3aa: CASSPPQRKIPGTQYF

j_gene: TRBJ2-7
v_gene: TRBV27
d_gene: TRBD2
len: 15
abundance: -
CDR3nt: TGTGCCAGCAGAGTTTATATAGCGGGAGGAAGCGAGCAGTACTTC
CDR3aa: CASRVYIAGGSEQYF

j_gene: TRBJ2-5
v_gene: TRBV10-3
d_gene: TRBD1
len: 15
abundance: -
CDR3nt: TGTGCCATCAGTGAGAGGGGGACAGAGGAAGAGACCCAGTACTTC
CDR3aa: CAISERGTEEETQYF

j_gene: TRBJ2-7
v_gene: TRBV28
d_gene: TRBD1
len: 15
abundance: -
CDR3nt: TGTGCCAGCAGCAAGAGACAGGGAATATCCTACGAGCAGTACTTC
CDR3aa: CASSKRQGISYEQYF

j_gene: TRBJ2-5
v_gene: TRBV4-3
d_gene: -
len: 15
abundance: -
CDR3nt: TGCGCCAGCAGCCAGAAATTGACTAGGCGAGAGACCCAGTACTTC
CDR3aa: CASSQKLTRRETQYF

j_gene: TRBJ2-2
v_gene: TRBV27
d_gene: TRBD2
len: 17
abundance: -
CDR3nt: TGTGCCAGCAGATCCGGGACTAGCGGGGGCAACACCGGGGAGCTGTTTTTT
CDR3aa: CASRSGTSGGNTGELFF

j_gene: TRBJ1-4
v_gene: TRBV5-4
d_gene: TRBD1
len: 16
abundance: once
CDR3nt: TGTGCCAGCAGCTTGGGATCGGGACAGGGAGGTGAAAAACTGTTTTTT
CDR3aa: CASSLGSGQGGEKLFF

j_gene: TRBJ2-5
v_gene: TRBV13
d_gene: TRBD2
len: 15
abundance: few
CDR3nt: TGTGCCAGCAGCAGACTAGCGGGAGGGGGAGAGACCCAGTACTTC
CDR3aa: CASSRLAGGGETQYF

j_gene: TRBJ1-1
v_gene: TRBV13
d_gene: TRBD1
len: 14
abundance: -
CDR3nt: TGTGCCAGCAGCTCGGACAGGATGAACACTGAAGCTTTCTTT
CDR3aa: CASSSDRMNTEAFF

j_gene: TRBJ2-2
v_gene: TRBV5-1
d_gene: -
len: 14
abundance: -
CDR3nt: TGCGCCAGCAGCTTGGCGGGTAGCGGCGGGGAGCTGTTTTTT
CDR3aa: CASSLAGSGGELFF

j_gene: TRBJ1-4
v_gene: TRBV6-5
d_gene: TRBD1
len: 13
abundance: -
CDR3nt: TGTGCCAGCAGGGACGGACAGGGCGGAAAACTGTTTTTT
CDR3aa: CASRDGQGGKLFF

j_gene: TRBJ2-3
v_gene: TRBV7-3
d_gene: TRBD1
len: 16
abundance: few
CDR3nt: TGTGCCAGCAGCTCTTCGACAGGGGGCGACACAGATACGCAGTATTTT
CDR3aa: CASSSSTGGDTDTQYF

j_gene: TRBJ2-7
v_gene: TRBV30
d_gene: TRBD1
len: 13
abundance: -
CDR3nt: TGTGCCTGGAGTATAGGACAGGCCTACGAGCAGTACTTC
CDR3aa: CAWSIGQAYEQYF

j_gene: TRBJ2-7
v_gene: TRBV9
d_gene: -
len: 14
abundance: -
CDR3nt: TGTGCCAGCAGCCTTGGGGGGGACACCTACGAGCAGTACTTC
CDR3aa: CASSLGGDTYEQYF

j_gene: TRBJ2-7
v_gene: TRBV10-3
d_gene: -
len: 13
abundance: -
CDR3nt: TGTGCCATCAGTTCACCCGGGGAGACTAGTCCGTACTTC
CDR3aa: CAISSPGETSPYF

j_gene: TRBJ2-3
v_gene: TRBV29-1
d_gene: TRBD2
len: 15
abundance: -
CDR3nt: TGCAGCGTTGAAGTTAGCGGGAGGCTAACCGATACGCAGTATTTT
CDR3aa: CSVEVSGRLTDTQYF